The 28 T cell receptor beta chains in this list originate from one sample, sequenced in a study of glioma-infiltrating T cells. Using RNA template, CDR3s of TCR alpha and beta were amplified with iRepertoire arm-PCR. TCRdb re-called the multiplex PCR reads through MiXCR, storing one row per CDR3 protein. The top ten clones hold 20% to 25% of a sample with 150,000 to 200,000 distinct CDR3 sequences, over 30% of them seen once. The specimen was glioma tissue, nonneoplastic brain tissue, or PBMCs (not recorded which). The source of these receptors is a human donor with low-grade glioma or glioblastoma, undergoing nonglioma brain surgery, or in good health (not recorded which).

Note on this clonotype: A much more abundant neighbour one base away suggests this may be a read error. This chain connects TRBV27 to TRBJ2-3; D is unresolved. This CDR3 contains 15 residues. V was pared by 5 bases and J by 7 bases, with 19 bases between. The germline gives CDR1 MNHEY, CDR2 SMNVEV (reference sequence). CDR3 nucleotide sequence: TGTGCCAGCAGTGATTCTGTGGGCGTCCTTAATACGCAGTATTTT. This translates into CASSDSVGVLNTQYF.

The rearrangement uses TRBV4-2 and TRBJ2-3, with a possible D match to TRBD2 (6 bases). The V end lost 2 bases, the J end lost 2 bases, and 14 bases lay between the germline ends. The germline CDR1 and CDR2 sequences are LGHNA and YNFKEQ. The CDR3 length is 16 residues. CDR3 protein: CASSQPSAPTTDTQYF. CDR3 nucleotides: TGTGCCAGCAGCCAACCTAGCGCCCCTACCACAGATACGCAGTATTTT.

This clonotype was counted between two and nine times. This sequence joins TRBV2 and TRBJ1-4; D might be TRBD1 (5 bases). CDR1 SNHLY and CDR2 FYNNEI come from the germline V gene. Trimming pared 2 bases from V and 8 bases from J, leaving 15 bases between. The CDR3 extends over 15 amino acids. The CDR3 DNA reads TGTGCCAGCAGTGAATTTCAGGGAGTGAGGGAAAAACTGTTTTTT. It is translated as CASSEFQGVREKLFF.

This clonotype showed up just a few times. The rearrangement links TRBV10-3 to TRBJ2-7, with 11 positions matching TRBD2. Per germline, CDR1 ENHRY and CDR2 SYGVKD. Losses at the gene ends were 6 bases for V and 2 bases for J; bases not matched to a gene: 3. The CDR3 covers 14 residues. Written as DNA, the CDR3 is TGTGCCATCAGCCCTAGCGGGAGGCCCTACGAGCAGTACTTC. Protein product: CAISPSGRPYEQYF.

This clonotype was seen many times. The chain has TRBV7-2 and TRBJ2-5, with D possibly being TRBD1 (5 bases). The germline V gene encodes CDR1 SGHTA and CDR2 FQGNSA. Trimming took 3 bases from V and 1 from J, leaving 12 bases between them. The CDR3 has 15 amino acids. CDR3: CASSLRQGFQETQYF. DNA for the CDR3: TGTGCCAGCAGCTTGCGTCAGGGCTTCCAAGAGACCCAGTACTTC.

A single count supports this clonotype. This may arise from a read error, as a much more abundant clone is one base away. V is TRBV3-1 and J is TRBJ1-6, with TRBD1 matching 9 bases. V lost 2 bases to trimming and J lost 8 bases; unmatched junction nucleotides: 1. Germline CDR1 and CDR2: LGHDT and YNNKEL (reference sequence). CDR3 length equals 14 residues. CDR3 sequence: CASSQRTGDSPLHF. The CDR3, as DNA: TGTGCCAGCAGCCAAAGGACAGGGGATTCACCCCTCCACTTT.

In regard to this clonotype: The germline gene is not matched at one end of the junction; a read error may be the cause. The chain has TRBV18 and TRBJ2-6; D not resolved. Germline CDR1 and CDR2: KGHSH and LQKENI. This CDR3 is built from 16 residues. In DNA, the CDR3 is TGTGCCAGATCACGTGGATCAGGCTCTGGGGCCAACGTCCTGACTTTC. This codes for CARSRGSGSGANVLTF.

This clonotype showed up just a few times. The chain's CDR3 is CAISESIRDSYTF. Here the CDR3 DNA reads TGTGCCATCAGTGAGTCGATCCGGGATAGCTACACCTTC. The chain couples TRBV10-3 to TRBJ1-2; D call uncertain. The CDR3 covers 13 residues. Trimming shortened V by 0 bases and J by 9 bases, and 11 bases separated the two germline ends. Germline CDR1 ENHRY, CDR2 SYGVKD.

As concerns this clonotype: A junction end diverges from the germline sequence, so it may reflect a read error. The chain is built from TRBV12-3 or TRBV12-4 and TRBJ1-4, with 7 bases aligning to TRBD1. CDR3 length: 15 amino acids. The CDR3 is CACSLQGLTNEKLFF. CDR3 in DNA: TGTGCCTGCAGTTTACAGGGGCTTACTAATGAAAAACTGTTTTTT.

This clonotype has more than one count but fewer than ten. This chain uses TRBV9 with TRBJ1-4; possible D gene TRBD1, 5 bases. V was trimmed by 0 bases and J by 6 bases, leaving 15 bases between them. Germline CDR1 is SGDLS and CDR2 is YYNGEE. The CDR3 contains 16 residues. The CDR3 spells CASSVEPTARDEKLFF. CDR3 sequence (DNA): TGTGCCAGCAGCGTAGAGCCGACAGCGAGGGATGAAAAACTGTTTTTT.

This clonotype was detected a few times. The chain uses TRBV4-2 and TRBJ1-2, with D possibly TRBD1 on 6 matching bases. Trimming took 1 base from V and 5 from J, leaving 17 bases between them. The germline gives CDR1 LGHNA, CDR2 YNFKEQ. This CDR3 comprises 16 residues. This chain's CDR3 is CASSQGGGRERYGYTF. The CDR3 nucleotides read TGTGCCAGCAGCCAAGGGGGGGGCAGGGAGAGGTATGGCTACACCTTC.

Comment on this clonotype: A read error may account for a junction end that differs from germline. The chain links TRBV20-1 to TRBJ2-7; 8 nucleotides agree with TRBD1. Germline CDR1 and CDR2: DFQATT and SNEGSKA (reference sequence). The CDR3 is 13 residues long. The CDR3 bases are TGCAGGGGACAGGCAGAAGATTCCTACAAGCAGTACTTC. It is translated as CRGQAEDSYKQYF.

The genes are TRBV29-1 and TRBJ2-3, with D perhaps TRBD1 or TRBD2 (5 bases each). Germline V CDR1 and CDR2: SQVTM, ANQGSEA. CDR3 length: 13 residues. Trimming stripped 6 bases from V and 1 base from J, with 11 bases between. DNA for the CDR3: TGCAGCGTGGGACCGGGCGGCACAGATACGCAGTATTTT. Its translation is CSVGPGGTDTQYF.

The sample holds one count of this clonotype. The CDR3 protein is CASSLVQASYEQFF. The CDR3 nucleotides read TGTGCCAGCAGTTTAGTGCAGGCATCCTATGAGCAGTTCTTC. V and J are TRBV28 and TRBJ2-1; D remains unclear. The CDR3 sequence is 14 residues long. Germline-derived CDR1 and CDR2 are MDHEN and SYDVKM. Trimming pared 2 bases from V and 8 bases from J, leaving 13 bases between.

This clonotype turned up a few times. This chain connects TRBV7-9 to TRBJ1-4; 8 positions agree with TRBD1. J gave up 6 bases and V 5 bases, and 8 bases lay outside the gene matches. CDR1 SEHNR and CDR2 FQNEAQ come from the germline V gene (reference sequence). The CDR3 runs 15 residues. This CDR3 is CASSGEDREHEKLFF. The CDR3 DNA reads as TGTGCCAGCAGCGGGGAGGACAGGGAGCATGAAAAACTGTTTTTT.

A note on this clonotype: A much larger clone lies one base from this, so it may be a read error. The chain recombines TRBV7-9 with TRBJ2-7, with unresolved D. Germline CDR1 and CDR2: SEHNR and FQNEAQ (reference sequence). This CDR3 contains 16 residues. The germline V and J ends were trimmed by 5 bases and 7 bases, with 24 bases remaining between them. DNA of the CDR3: TGTGCCAGCAGCCCCAATCTGCCGGGTTCCTACAATGAGCAGTACTTC. Protein: CASSPNLPGSYNEQYF.

There are many counts of this clonotype. V usage is TRBV28 and J usage is TRBJ2-7; D is unresolved. Looked up from germline, CDR1 is MDHEN and CDR2 is SYDVKM. The V end was cut by 7 bases, the J end by 3 bases, with 10 bases between. The length of the CDR3 is 12 residues. CDR3 residues: CASTWTGYEQYF. In DNA, the CDR3 is TGTGCCAGCACCTGGACGGGCTACGAGCAGTACTTC.

The sample holds many counts of this clonotype. This rearrangement joins TRBV19 to TRBJ1-5; 11 bases are a match to TRBD1. Germline-derived CDR1 and CDR2 are LNHDA and SQIVND (reference sequence). This CDR3 has 16 residues. Trimming took 5 bases from V and 6 from J; bases not matched to a gene: 9. For the CDR3, the DNA is TGTGCCAGTAGTTCCCGGGACAGGGGGGCTGGTCAGCCCCAGCATTTT. It yields the protein CASSSRDRGAGQPQHF.

This clonotype was observed many times. In nucleotides, the CDR3 is TGTGCCAGCAGCCGGGACAGCCTTTCCCTGAACACTGAAGCTTTCTTT. Encoded protein: CASSRDSLSLNTEAFF. This rearrangement joins TRBV4-2 to TRBJ1-1; TRBD1 aligns across 7 bases. This CDR3 is built from 16 residues. V shed 4 bases, J shed 0 bases, and the junction held 8 bases outside the gene matches. The V gene's germline CDR1 is LGHNA and CDR2 YNFKEQ.

Concerning this clonotype itself: With a much larger clone just one base away, this may be a read error. J is TRBJ2-1 and V is TRBV7-9, with TRBD1 matching 10 bases. This CDR3 has 17 residues. CDR1 SEHNR and CDR2 FQNEAQ come from the germline V gene (reference sequence). As DNA, the CDR3 is TGTGCCAGCAGCCAACGGACTACCGGGACAGGGGCTAATGAGCAGCTCTTC. Translated: CASSQRTTGTGANEQLF.

This clonotype was counted once. A much larger clone differs from this one at a single base, so this may be a read error. The rearrangement joins TRBV29-1 to TRBJ2-1, with D unresolved. The tail of the sequence fits TRBJ2-7 better, so the J call may be wrong. Germline lookup yields CDR1 SQVTM and CDR2 ANQGSEA. The CDR3 covers 13 residues. The CDR3, as DNA: TGCAGCGTCGGCCGGGTAGTGGGTTACGAGCAGTACTTC. This codes for CSVGRVVGYEQYF.

This clonotype has at least ten counts. The CDR3 loop reads CASSPAAVRTDTQYF. For the CDR3, the DNA is TGTGCCAGTAGTCCGGCGGCGGTCCGCACAGATACGCAGTATTTT. This chain uses TRBV19 with TRBJ2-3; D is ambiguous. The V gene's germline CDR1 is LNHDA and CDR2 SQIVND (reference sequence). V was cut by 5 bases and J by 1 base, with 13 bases left in between. This CDR3 has 15 amino acids.

This clonotype was counted ten times or more. This rearrangement joins TRBV4-1 to TRBJ1-5; tentative D call: TRBD1 (5 bases). The germline gives CDR1 MGHRA, CDR2 YSYEKL. This CDR3 has 15 amino acids. V lost 2 bases and J 7 bases, leaving 15 bases between the germline ends. The CDR3 region has the DNA TGCGCCAGCAGCCAAACTGAGCAGGGAGGACAGCCCCAGCATTTT. Its protein product is CASSQTEQGGQPQHF.

In its sample, this clonotype was seen many times. This chain connects TRBV5-1 to TRBJ2-3; D uncertain. The CDR3 runs 14 residues. The germline V gene encodes CDR1 SGHRS and CDR2 YFSETQ. V shed 0 bases and J shed 0 bases, with 5 bases lying between them. The DNA of the CDR3 is TGCGCCAGCAGCTTGGGTCAGAGCACAGATACGCAGTATTTT. Amino acid sequence: CASSLGQSTDTQYF.

This clonotype was seen more than once but under ten times. The chain links TRBV7-9 to TRBJ2-4; 7 positions agree with TRBD2. Germline assignment: CDR1 SEHNR and CDR2 FQNEAQ (reference sequence). There are 16 residues in the CDR3. The trim removed 7 bases at V and 0 bases at J, leaving 9 bases unmatched. CDR3 protein: CASNTLADIAKNIQYF. The CDR3 nucleotides read TGTGCCAGCAACACTCTAGCGGATATAGCCAAAAACATTCAGTACTTC. The whole variable domain, remainder taken from reference TRBV7-9 and TRBJ2-4, is DTGVSQNPRHKITKRGQNVTFRCDPISEHNRLYWYRQTLGQGPEFLTYFQNEAQLEKSRLLSDRFSAERPKGSFSTLEIQRTEQGDSAMYLCASNTLADIAKNIQYFGAGTRLSVL.

This clonotype was counted many times. The gene calls are TRBV6-2 or TRBV6-3 and TRBJ2-2; TRBD2 matches 12 bases. The CDR3 length is 15 residues. The junction had 2 bases not matched to a gene; V was cut back by 6 bases and J by 3 bases. Germline CDR1 and CDR2: MNHEY and SVGEGT. CDR3 loop: CASSLAGGDTGELFF. The CDR3 nucleotides are TGTGCCAGCAGCCTAGCGGGAGGGGACACCGGGGAGCTGTTTTTT.

To note about this clonotype: It may be a read error: a sequence one base away is much more abundant. The J gene is TRBJ1-1, the V gene TRBV4-3; D is unresolved. CDR1 is LGHNA and CDR2 is YSLEER in the germline V gene. The CDR3 runs 13 residues. The CDR3 nucleotides read TGCGCCAGCAGCCCAATAGTGGGCACTGGAGCTTTCTTT. Translating gives CASSPIVGTGAFF.

On this clonotype itself: A much larger clone lies one base from this, so it may be a read error. Without the conserved terminal phenylalanine or tryptophan, this CDR3 likely stems from a read error. The rearrangement uses TRBV12-5 and TRBJ1-6; D is unclear. Deletions cut 1 base from V and 8 bases from J, with 3 bases between. The CDR3 is 12 amino acids. The germline gives CDR1 LGHNT, CDR2 FRNRAP. The CDR3 loop reads CASGLDYSPLHL. The CDR3 coding sequence is TGTGCTAGTGGTTTGGACTATTCACCCCTCCACCTT.